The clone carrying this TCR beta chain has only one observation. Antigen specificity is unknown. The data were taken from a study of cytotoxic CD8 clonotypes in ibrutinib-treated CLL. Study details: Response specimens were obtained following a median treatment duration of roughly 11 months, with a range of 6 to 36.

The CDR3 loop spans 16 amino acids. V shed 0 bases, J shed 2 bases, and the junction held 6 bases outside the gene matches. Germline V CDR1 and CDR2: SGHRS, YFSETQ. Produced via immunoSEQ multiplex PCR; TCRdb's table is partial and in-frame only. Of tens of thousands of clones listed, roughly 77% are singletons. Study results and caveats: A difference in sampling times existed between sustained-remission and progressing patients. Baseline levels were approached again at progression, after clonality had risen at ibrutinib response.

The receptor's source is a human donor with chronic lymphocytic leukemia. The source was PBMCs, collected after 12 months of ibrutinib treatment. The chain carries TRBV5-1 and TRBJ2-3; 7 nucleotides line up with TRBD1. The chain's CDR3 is CASSLEGATPTDTQYF. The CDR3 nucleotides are TGCGCCAGCAGCTTGGAGGGGGCCACCCCCACAGATACGCAGTATTTT.